This TCR beta chain was recovered during a study of PD-1 blockade in mismatch repair-deficient tumors. Study details: Patients had about 13 mismatch repair-deficient cancer types and were previously treated and progressing. General study points: Tumor-resident clones, often undetectable pretreatment in blood, expanded then contracted after pembrolizumab.

All patients were mismatch repair deficient, assessed by either PCR or immunohistochemistry. In germline, CDR1 is LGHNA, CDR2 YSLEER. The length of the CDR3 is 17 residues. V shed 0 bases and J 4 bases; nucleotides not matched to a gene: 10. As to this clone: Its antigen is not known.

Sequencing used immunoSEQ multiplex PCR; TCRdb keeps in-frame clones, though not all of them. This sample has fewer than 45,000 clones, with 70% to 90% found just once. This specimen consisted of peripheral blood, obtained around 75 weeks after starting pembrolizumab. The receptor comes from an adult with mismatch repair-deficient cancer. The J gene is TRBJ2-3, the V gene TRBV4-3, with TRBD2 identical over 7 bases. The CDR3 bases are TGCGCCAGCAGCCAAGATCTTTCGGGAGGTACGCCAGATACGCAGTATTTT. Translation gives CASSQDLSGGTPDTQYF.